This T cell receptor beta chain was found in a study of blood T cell repertoires in COVID-19. Study overall: Material from acute and convalescent COVID-19 was sourced from the United States, Italy and Spain. Nucleic acid was either cDNA or gDNA, and it came from T cells, B-cell-depleted T cells, or PBMCs.

In terms of age and location, participants ranged from roughly 18 to 100 years and lived in roughly 22 US areas. Original methodology: Using reference gene primer amplification, nucleated cell counts were estimated. Repertoires were generated with immunoSEQ multiplex PCR, while TCRdb's copy carries only in-frame clones and drops some. D and trimming were read from the DNA, whereas the V and J calls and clone size are those reported in that table. The table includes just under 250,000 clones, roughly 91% detected once. V was cut by 1 base and J by 4 bases, with 17 bases left in between. The germline CDR1 and CDR2 sequences are LGHNA and YSLEER. This CDR3 has 17 amino acids.

The sequenced material came from PBMCs or T cells enriched from blood (not recorded which). V usage is TRBV4-3 and J usage is TRBJ2-1; weak D call: TRBD2 (6 bases). The sequence came from a woman in her thirties who had recovered from COVID-19. The CDR3 here is CASSQGKTRGVYNEQFF. For the CDR3, the DNA is TGCGCCAGCAGCCAAGGGAAGACTAGAGGGGTATACAATGAGCAGTTCTTC.